This T cell receptor (beta chain) appears in the sequencing data of a study of T cells of healthy individuals. MiXCR, run by TCRdb on the 5' RACE reads, gives a single entry per CDR3 protein. The data contain over 95,000 distinct CDR3 sequences, roughly 18% of them seen just once; the ten biggest clones take up 6.2%. V gave up 0 bases and J gave up 2 bases, with 7 bases separating them. CDR1 and CDR2 from the germline V gene are DFQATT and SNEGSKA (reference sequence). This CDR3 spans 13 amino acids. The V gene is TRBV20-1, the J gene TRBJ1-2; D remains ambiguous. This clonotype was sampled from a human donor in good health. As DNA, the CDR3 is TGCAGTGCTAGAGATGTCCGCAACTATGGCTACACCTTC. Its protein is CSARDVRNYGYTF.